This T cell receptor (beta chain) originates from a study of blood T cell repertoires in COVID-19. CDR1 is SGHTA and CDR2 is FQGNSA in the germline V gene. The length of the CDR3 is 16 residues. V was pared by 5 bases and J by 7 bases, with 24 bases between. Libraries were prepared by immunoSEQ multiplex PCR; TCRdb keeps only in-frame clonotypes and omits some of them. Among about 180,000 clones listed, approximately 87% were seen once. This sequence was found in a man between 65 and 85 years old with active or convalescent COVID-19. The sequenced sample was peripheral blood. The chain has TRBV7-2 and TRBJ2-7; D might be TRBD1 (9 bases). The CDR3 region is CASSPRGGQGMGEQYF. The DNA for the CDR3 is TGTGCCAGCAGCCCCCGGGGGGGACAGGGTATGGGTGAGCAGTACTTC.